This TCR beta chain originates from a study of T cells in Graves' hyperthyroidism and ophthalmopathy. Study outcomes and limitations: Most clonotypes that expanded in the thyroid above 0.001 also showed up in blood. From stable hyperthyroidism, ophthalmopathy was separated by a 13 V-J model.

From RNA transcripts, TCR beta CDR3 regions were amplified. Using the HTBI primer set, a first-round RT-PCR was run on the TCR CDR3. TCRdb reprocessed the multiplex PCR reads via MiXCR and lists one record per CDR3 protein. The table lists 92,000 or so distinct CDR3 sequences, under 65% of them singletons. The hyperthyroidism was newly diagnosed and had lasted under 2 months; the patients were aged 18 to 65. Criteria for exclusion of patients were uncontrolled infection, other autoimmune disease, pregnancy or lactation. This clonotype has ten or more counts. Its antigen is unknown. The sequencing sample was made of blood. The source is a woman aged 40 to 50 with Graves' hyperthyroidism.

CDR3 region: CASSEGGNYGYTF. The CDR3 DNA is TGTGCCAGCAGCGAGGGGGGTAACTATGGCTACACCTTC. V gene TRBV9 combines with J gene TRBJ1-2; tentative D call: TRBD1 (6 bases). V lost 3 bases, J lost 1 base, and 7 bases lay in between. This CDR3 spans 13 amino acids. Looked up from germline, CDR1 is SGDLS and CDR2 is YYNGEE.